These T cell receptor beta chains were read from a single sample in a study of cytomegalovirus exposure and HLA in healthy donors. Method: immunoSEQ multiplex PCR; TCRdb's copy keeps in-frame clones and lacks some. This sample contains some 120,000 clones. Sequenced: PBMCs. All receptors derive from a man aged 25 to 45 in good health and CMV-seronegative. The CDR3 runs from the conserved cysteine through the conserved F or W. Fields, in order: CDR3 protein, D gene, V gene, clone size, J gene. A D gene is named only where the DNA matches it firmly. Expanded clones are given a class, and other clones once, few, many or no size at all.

CDR3: CASSLRTSGRGSYNEQFF
D: TRBD2
V: TRBV7-8
size: .
J: TRBJ2-1

CDR3: CASSPNSGSYEQYF
D: .
V: TRBV6-5
size: .
J: TRBJ2-7

CDR3: CASSPEISPGQGGADTEAFF
D: TRBD1
V: TRBV5-1
size: .
J: TRBJ1-1

CDR3: CATSEVDRGSADTQYF
D: TRBD2
V: TRBV15
size: .
J: TRBJ2-3

CDR3: CASSTQGRDYGYTF
D: .
V: TRBV5-4
size: .
J: TRBJ1-2

CDR3: CASSPLAGGIYEQYF
D: TRBD2
V: TRBV6-5
size: .
J: TRBJ2-7

CDR3: CASSEEGRAHNEQFF
D: .
V: TRBV6-1
size: .
J: TRBJ2-1

CDR3: CSVVAGAGFSSGNTIYF
D: .
V: TRBV29-1
size: .
J: TRBJ1-3

CDR3: CASSLGLAAYNEQFF
D: TRBD2
V: TRBV11-2
size: .
J: TRBJ2-1

CDR3: CASSLATDGAGTDTQYF
D: .
V: TRBV5-1
size: .
J: TRBJ2-3

CDR3: CASSLEQGRKFF
D: .
V: TRBV5-1
size: .
J: TRBJ2-1

CDR3: CASSLDRGLYQPQHF
D: TRBD1
V: TRBV5-5
size: .
J: TRBJ1-5

CDR3: CASSIGSYEQYF
D: .
V: TRBV19
size: .
J: .

CDR3: CASSLTGVGNNQPQHF
D: TRBD1
V: TRBV28
size: .
J: TRBJ1-5

CDR3: CASSAPGGSYNEQFF
D: .
V: TRBV6-1
size: .
J: TRBJ2-1

CDR3: CASSRTAGDEQYF
D: .
V: TRBV7-9
size: .
J: TRBJ2-7

CDR3: CASSVSTRTQETQYF
D: .
V: TRBV9
size: .
J: TRBJ2-5

CDR3: CASSLVVEASPLHF
D: .
V: TRBV7-9
size: .
J: TRBJ1-6

CDR3: CASNKDRMNTEAFF
D: .
V: TRBV6-5
size: .
J: TRBJ1-1

CDR3: CASSTFLAVLYQETQYF
D: TRBD2
V: TRBV28
size: .
J: TRBJ2-5

CDR3: CASSLGGDPSYEQYF
D: .
V: TRBV7-9
size: .
J: TRBJ2-7

CDR3: CASRGGTSFDSNQPQHF
D: .
V: TRBV19
size: .
J: TRBJ1-5

CDR3: CASSLSSTGLYGYTF
D: TRBD1
V: TRBV7-2
size: .
J: TRBJ1-2

CDR3: CASSLSPPTGLNTGELFF
D: TRBD1
V: TRBV27
size: .
J: TRBJ2-2

CDR3: CASSVSTDLNTEAFF
D: .
V: TRBV9
size: .
J: TRBJ1-1

CDR3: CAWTRRSGYSYEQYF
D: .
V: TRBV30
size: .
J: .

CDR3: CASSPGGTSEYNEQFF
D: TRBD2
V: TRBV7-9
size: .
J: TRBJ2-1

CDR3: CASSPPGLAGVGETQYF
D: TRBD2
V: TRBV4-1
size: .
J: TRBJ2-5

CDR3: CASSIRGGTEAFF
D: .
V: TRBV19
size: .
J: TRBJ1-1

CDR3: CASRRSSYEQYF
D: .
V: TRBV2
size: .
J: TRBJ2-7

CDR3: CASRDGYTDTQYF
D: .
V: TRBV5-4
size: .
J: TRBJ2-3

CDR3: CASSKSSQSYNEQFF
D: .
V: TRBV7-9
size: .
J: TRBJ2-1

CDR3: CASSPGEGRKTQYF
D: TRBD2
V: TRBV7-9
size: .
J: TRBJ2-5

CDR3: CASSSASGDSSGANVLTF
D: TRBD2
V: TRBV27
size: .
J: TRBJ2-6

CDR3: CASSGGAGGPGNEQFF
D: TRBD2
V: TRBV9
size: .
J: TRBJ2-1

CDR3: CASSRSRGTGVNYGYTF
D: TRBD1
V: TRBV5-8
size: .
J: TRBJ1-2

CDR3: CASSILGQGSFSPLHF
D: .
V: TRBV19
size: .
J: TRBJ1-6

CDR3: CASSLGQGAGYGYTF
D: TRBD1
V: TRBV7-6
size: .
J: TRBJ1-2

CDR3: CASSQGTGIEDTQYF
D: TRBD1
V: TRBV4-3
size: .
J: TRBJ2-3

CDR3: CASSSLGAEQYF
D: .
V: TRBV9
size: .
J: .

CDR3: CAISDYRNTEAFF
D: .
V: TRBV10-3
size: .
J: TRBJ1-1

CDR3: CASRRAGVLYEQYF
D: TRBD2
V: TRBV27
size: .
J: TRBJ2-7

CDR3: CASSLAGTSLETQYF
D: TRBD2
V: TRBV5-1
size: .
J: TRBJ2-5

CDR3: CASSFPGYADTQYF
D: .
V: TRBV7-2
size: .
J: TRBJ2-3

CDR3: CASTSEGGYTF
D: .
V: TRBV6-5
size: .
J: TRBJ1-2

CDR3: CASSPRVANYGYTF
D: .
V: TRBV19
size: .
J: TRBJ1-2

CDR3: CASSLAWTGEGYTF
D: TRBD1
V: TRBV7-2
size: .
J: TRBJ1-2

CDR3: CASSASPGLAGPEQFF
D: TRBD2
V: TRBV18
size: .
J: TRBJ2-1

CDR3: CASSQDKRGGDEKLFF
D: .
V: TRBV4-2
size: medium-sized
J: TRBJ1-4

CDR3: CASSFADSNYNEQFF
D: .
V: TRBV7-2
size: .
J: TRBJ2-1

CDR3: CASSPQGLPPYNEQFF
D: TRBD2
V: TRBV4-3
size: .
J: TRBJ2-1

CDR3: CASSLGQGIGNTIYF
D: TRBD1
V: TRBV27
size: .
J: TRBJ1-3

CDR3: CASRPRRGGYEQYF
D: .
V: TRBV28
size: .
J: TRBJ2-7

CDR3: CASSSGGTEAFF
D: TRBD1
V: TRBV6-5
size: .
J: TRBJ1-1

CDR3: CASSNTGTGELFF
D: .
V: TRBV27
size: .
J: TRBJ2-2

CDR3: CASSEWTSAYNEQFF
D: TRBD2
V: TRBV2
size: .
J: TRBJ2-1

CDR3: CASSTGGYEQYF
D: TRBD2
V: TRBV9
size: .
J: TRBJ2-7

CDR3: CASSQGQGTGELFF
D: TRBD1
V: TRBV5-1
size: .
J: TRBJ2-2

CDR3: CSVDTRDTQYF
D: .
V: TRBV29-1
size: .
J: TRBJ2-3

CDR3: CASSPPFPGLAGDEQYF
D: TRBD2
V: TRBV28
size: .
J: TRBJ2-7